Detailed here is one TCR beta chain. Its antigen is unidentified. Among the patients, none had received any treatment before thyroid surgery. In the original workflow: Construction of a distant-metastasis classifier for papillary thyroid cancer relied on CDR3 differences across clinicopathological groups. TCRdb reanalyzed the PCR reads via MiXCR. For this entry, the V and J calls and clone size follow TCRdb and not the study's own pipeline. The data hold about 20,000 clones, with nearly 25% observed a single time. V dropped 0 bases and J dropped 7 bases, with 4 bases sitting between them. CDR1 and CDR2 (germline): MNHNY, SVGAGI (reference sequence). CDR3 length equals 12 residues. The data derive from a study of metastatic and nonmetastatic thyroid tumors. Looking at the study overall: From malignant and benign thyroid patients, repertoires in blood and in tumor or nodule tissue were compared. Study-level findings and limits: Benign nodules were reported to have significantly lower TCR beta diversity than malignant thyroid tumors, in blood and tumor.

The sample consisted of tumor tissue. This sequence joins TRBV6-6 and TRBJ1-5; D remains unclear. The clonotype was recovered from a female donor with papillary thyroid cancer or a benign thyroid nodule (not recorded which). Some clones in this sample may be carry-over from other donors' samples. CDR3 bases: TGTGCCAGCAGTTACTCGGGACAGCCCCAGCATTTT. Encoded protein: CASSYSGQPQHF.